This is a list of T cell receptor beta chains from one sample in a study of shared clonotypes between healthy human individuals. TCRdb's table, derived via immunoSEQ multiplex PCR, lists solely in-frame clones and lacks some. Counted here are under 350,000 clones, 80% to 90% occurring once; the ten biggest clones make up roughly 16%. The sample taken for sequencing was memory CD8+ T cells sorted from blood. The receptors were sampled from a man aged 18 to 30 in good health. The CDR3 runs from the conserved cysteine through the conserved F or W. A D gene is named only where the DNA matches it firmly. Clone size is stated in some rows and not others, as once, few, many or a class when expanded.

>TRBJ1-1|.|16|.|TRBV4-1
TGCGCCAGCAGCCAAGGCCAAAACGACATGAACACTGAAGCTTTCTTT
CASSQGQNDMNTEAFF
>TRBJ1-3|.|13|.|TRBV9
TGTGCCAGCAGCACCGACTCTGGAAACACCATATATTTT
CASSTDSGNTIYF
>TRBJ2-7|.|13|.|TRBV6-5
TGTGCCAGCAGTCCCCACGGTACCTACGAGCAGTACTTC
CASSPHGTYEQYF
>TRBJ2-7|.|16|.|TRBV2
TGTGCCAGCAGTTCAACTGCAGGGTGGAGCTCCTACGAGCAGTACTTC
CASSSTAGWSSYEQYF
>TRBJ1-5|.|14|.|TRBV27
TGTGCCAGCACCGCTACGGGGGGAAATCAGCCCCAGCATTTT
CASTATGGNQPQHF
>TRBJ2-7|.|13|few|TRBV19
TGTGCCAGTACTCCCGGTTCGGGCTACGAGCAGTACTTC
CASTPGSGYEQYF
>TRBJ2-7|.|14|few|TRBV29-1
TGCAGCGTTGAAGTTGGCGGGGCCGGGGCCGAGCAGTACTTC
CSVEVGGAGAEQYF
>TRBJ2-2|TRBD1|19|.|TRBV4-1
TGCGCCAGCAGCCAAGCTGCGCGACAGGGGGCGCGCAACACCGGGGAGCTGTTTTTT
CASSQAARQGARNTGELFF
>TRBJ1-1|.|15|.|TRBV6-5
TGTGCCAGCAGTTACCGATTACAGGGAAGGACTGAAGCTTTCTTT
CASSYRLQGRTEAFF
>TRBJ1-2|.|10|.|TRBV10-1
TGCGCCAGCACCGGACAGGGCTACACCTTC
CASTGQGYTF
>TRBJ1-2|.|13|.|TRBV29-1
TGCAGCGTTGAAATGCAGGGTTACTATGGCTACACCTTC
CSVEMQGYYGYTF
>TRBJ1-6|.|15|once|TRBV18
TGTGCCAGCTCACCAGCCTCGGGGTACAATTCACCCCTCCACTTT
CASSPASGYNSPLHF
>TRBJ1-2|.|14|.|TRBV5-1
TGCGCCAGCAGCTTGGTTGGCAGGATCTATGGCTACACCTTC
CASSLVGRIYGYTF
>TRBJ2-2|.|14|.|TRBV7-9
TGTGCCAGCAGCACCCGGGACGGCATCGGGGAGCTGTTTTTT
CASSTRDGIGELFF
>TRBJ1-6|.|16|.|TRBV5-1
TGCGCCAGCAGCTTGGGGCGGGGGAGTGATCATTCACCCCTCCACTTT
CASSLGRGSDHSPLHF
>TRBJ2-7|.|12|.|TRBV29-1
TGCAGCGTTGAAGACCGGGAATACGAGCAGTACTTC
CSVEDREYEQYF
>TRBJ1-2|.|13|.|TRBV14
TGTGCCAGCAGCCAAAATCCGAACTATGGCTACACCTTC
CASSQNPNYGYTF
>TRBJ1-2|.|14|.|TRBV27
TGTGCCAGCAGTTTATTCAGGGGCGCGGGCGGCTACACCTTC
CASSLFRGAGGYTF
>TRBJ2-1|TRBD1|16|.|TRBV4-1
TGCGCCAGCAGCCAAGATTACGGGACAGCCGTAGATGAGCAGTTCTTC
CASSQDYGTAVDEQFF
>TRBJ2-7|.|14|.|TRBV7-2
TGTGCCAGCAGCTTAGTGGGGTCCCACTACGAGCAGTACTTC
CASSLVGSHYEQYF
>TRBJ1-1|TRBD1|15|.|TRBV11-1
TGTGCCAGCAGCTTAATCCCTCAGGGGGACACTGAAGCTTTCTTT
CASSLIPQGDTEAFF
>TRBJ1-5|TRBD1|15|.|TRBV9
TGTGCCAGCAGCAAATACGGGACAGGTGCTCAGCCCCAGCATTTT
CASSKYGTGAQPQHF
>TRBJ1-1|TRBD1|14|.|TRBV5-1
TGCGCCAGCAGCTTCAGGGGGCAGGGCACTGAAGCTTTCTTT
CASSFRGQGTEAFF
>TRBJ1-2|TRBD1|20|.|TRBV28
TGTGCCAGCAGTTCACCAAACGGACAGGGGGAATGGATATTATTCTATGGCTACACCTTC
CASSSPNGQGEWILFYGYTF
>TRBJ1-5|.|13|.|TRBV19
TGTGCCAGTAGTGGAGGATTCAATCAGCCCCAGCATTTT
CASSGGFNQPQHF
>TRBJ2-1|.|15|.|TRBV7-9
TGTGCCAGCAGCTCCGTGGGTTCTCCCGGCGATGAGCAGTTCTTC
CASSSVGSPGDEQFF
>TRBJ2-7|.|12|.|TRBV5-4
TGTGCCAGCAGCTTTGGCAGCTACGAGCAGTACTTC
CASSFGSYEQYF
>TRBJ2-7|TRBD1|16|few|TRBV7-6
TGTGCCAGCAGCCTAAGGACAGGGACGAGCTCCTACGAGCAGTACTTC
CASSLRTGTSSYEQYF
>TRBJ2-1|TRBD2|13|.|TRBV4-3
TGCGCCAGCAGCCAGATTAGCGGGGATGAGCAGTTCTTC
CASSQISGDEQFF
>TRBJ1-1|.|15|.|TRBV10-3
TGTGCCATCAGTGAGTCCGCTGAATTGAACACTGAAGCTTTCTTT
CAISESAELNTEAFF